Below are 19 T cell receptor beta chains sequenced from a single sample in a study of blood T cells in healthy people across ages. A second roughly 6 to 12 cycle PCR used barcoded and J-beta primers. TCRdb used MiXCR to reprocess the 5' RACE reads, holding one entry per CDR3 protein. The sample lists hundreds of thousands of distinct CDR3 sequences; about 42% were seen once. The specimen was blood. The receptors were gathered from a man between 60 and 75 years old in good health.

The chain uses TRBV7-2 and TRBJ1-6, with D uncertain. Germline CDR1 and CDR2: SGHTA and FQGNSA. Between the trimmed V and J ends, which lost 5 bases and 12 bases, there was a span of 11 bases. This CDR3 region has 12 residues. This CDR3 is CASSRGLGPLHF. The DNA of the CDR3 is TGTGCCAGCAGCCGAGGGCTGGGACCCCTCCACTTT.

The chain uses TRBV4-3 and TRBJ2-2; TRBD2 might be the D (6 bases). The CDR3 is made up of 18 amino acids. Germline CDR1 reads LGHNA; CDR2 reads YSLEER. V lost 4 bases and J 4 bases, leaving 22 bases between the germline ends. Written as DNA, the CDR3 is TGCGCCAGCAGCCCCCCGGGGTTGTGGGAAGCGGGCACCGGGGAGCTGTTTTTT. Amino acid sequence: CASSPPGLWEAGTGELFF.

This clonotype occurred many times. The chain is built from TRBV5-1 and TRBJ2-6; a possible D gene is TRBD1 (5 bases). V lost 0 bases and J lost 0, with 13 bases in between. This CDR3 region has 18 residues. Germline-derived CDR1 and CDR2 are SGHRS and YFSETQ. CDR3 amino acids: CASSLVGAGLSGANVLTF. The CDR3 DNA reads as TGCGCCAGCAGCTTGGTTGGGGCAGGCCTCTCTGGGGCCAACGTCCTGACTTTC.

The chain has TRBV3-1 and TRBJ2-7; D may be TRBD2 (5 bases). Germline CDR1 LGHDT, CDR2 YNNKEL (reference sequence). CDR3 length: 13 residues. Trimming removed 4 bases at V and 6 bases at J, with 13 bases between. The CDR3 region is CASSLITGGEQYF. The CDR3 nucleotides read TGTGCCAGCAGCCTAATCACTGGAGGCGAGCAGTACTTC.

The CDR3 loop reads CASSQARQSQETQYF. The CDR3 DNA sequence: TGTGCCAGCAGCCAAGCTCGGCAGTCTCAAGAGACCCAGTACTTC. This chain links TRBV3-1 with TRBJ2-5, with D unresolved. Per germline, CDR1 LGHDT and CDR2 YNNKEL (reference sequence). V dropped 1 base and J dropped 2 bases, with 11 bases sitting between them. The CDR3 has 15 amino acids.

The chain has TRBV10-3 and TRBJ1-5, with TRBD1 identical over 7 bases. The CDR3 covers 13 residues. CDR1 ENHRY and CDR2 SYGVKD come from the germline V gene. Unmatched junction bases numbered 6, after V lost 10 bases and J lost 3 bases. As DNA, the CDR3 is TGTGCCACTACTGGACAGGTCAATCAGCCCCAGCATTTT. It is translated as CATTGQVNQPQHF.

The chain has TRBV6-5 and TRBJ2-6, with D hard to call. V was shortened by 4 bases and J by 7 bases, with 8 bases between the two germline ends. There are 13 residues in the CDR3. Germline V gene lookup returns CDR1 MNHEY and CDR2 SVGAGI. Here the CDR3 reads CASSWVGANVLTF. CDR3 nucleotides: TGTGCCAGCAGTTGGGTAGGAGCCAACGTCCTGACTTTC.

The chain employs TRBV2 and TRBJ2-1; 11 nucleotides align to TRBD2. In germline, CDR1 is SNHLY, CDR2 FYNNEI. The CDR3 consists of 16 residues. V lost 6 bases, J lost 3 bases, and 7 bases stayed unmatched. The CDR3 here is CASRWLAGGLYNEQFF. For the CDR3, the DNA is TGTGCCAGCAGGTGGCTAGCGGGGGGACTCTACAATGAGCAGTTCTTC.

This clonotype showed up just once. The chain recombines TRBV11-2 with TRBJ2-5, with 11 bases identical to TRBD2. Germline trimming cut 8 bases from V and 2 bases from J; bases unmatched to any gene: 10. Looked up from germline, CDR1 is SGHAT and CDR2 is FQNNGV. The CDR3 is 16 residues long. The chain's CDR3 is CASPPGASGGQETQYF. CDR3 bases: TGTGCCAGCCCCCCTGGGGCTAGCGGGGGGCAAGAGACCCAGTACTTC.

The chain carries TRBV2 and TRBJ2-4; no clear D. The length of the CDR3 is 14 residues. The V gene's germline CDR1 is SNHLY and CDR2 FYNNEI. V was shortened by 3 bases and J by 0 bases, with 6 bases between the two germline ends. DNA for the CDR3: TGTGCCAGCAGTGATCCACTAGCCAAAAACATTCAGTACTTC. It yields the protein CASSDPLAKNIQYF.

The chain uses TRBV7-8 and TRBJ2-6; TRBD1 agrees at 8 bases. Per germline, CDR1 SGHVS and CDR2 FQNEAQ. This CDR3 is built from 18 residues. Unmatched junction bases numbered 8, after V lost 4 bases and J lost 0 bases. This CDR3 reads CASSSGQGRGSGANVLTF. The DNA of the CDR3 is TGTGCCAGCAGCTCTGGACAGGGAAGGGGCTCTGGGGCCAACGTCCTGACTTTC. Looking up the rest from reference TRBV7-8 and TRBJ2-6 gives the full variable domain: GAGVSQSPRYKVAKRGQDVALRCDPISGHVSLFWYQQALGQGPEFLTYFQNEAQLDKSGLPSDRFFAERPEGSVSTLKIQRTQQEDSAVYLCASSSGQGRGSGANVLTFGAGSRLTVL.

Only a few counts were recorded for this clonotype. J is TRBJ2-1 and V is TRBV24-1, with a tentative D call TRBD2 (6 bases). V shed 3 bases and J shed 4 bases, with 9 bases lying between them. Germline V gives CDR1 KGHDR, CDR2 SFDVKD. The CDR3 totals 14 residues. In nucleotides, the CDR3 is TGTGCCACCAGTGATCAACGGGGGTACAATGAGCAGTTCTTC. It specifies CATSDQRGYNEQFF.

A word on this clonotype: A junction end diverges from the germline sequence, so it may reflect a read error. The chain couples TRBV6-6 to TRBJ1-2; no firm D call. Germline V CDR1 and CDR2: MNHNY, SVGAGI (reference sequence). The CDR3 length is 14 residues. CDR3 in amino acids: CASSYGRPDYGHTF. The CDR3 region has the DNA TGTGCCAGCAGTTACGGCAGGCCGGATTATGGCCACACCTTC.

V and J are TRBV5-1 and TRBJ2-5, with D possibly being TRBD2 (6 bases). Germline loops: CDR1 SGHRS, CDR2 YFSETQ. The CDR3 has 15 residues. Trimming left V 4 bases short and J 0 bases short, with 13 bases between. The CDR3 region has the DNA TGCGCCAGCAGCCCGCAACGGGGGAACCAAGAGACCCAGTACTTC. Amino acid sequence: CASSPQRGNQETQYF.

CDR3 DNA sequence: TGCGCCAGCAGCCAAGTTCCGGGACATTCCGCCTACGAGCAGTACTTC. This encodes CASSQVPGHSAYEQYF. This rearrangement joins TRBV4-3 to TRBJ2-7, with D tentatively TRBD1 (6 bases). The CDR3 sequence is 16 residues long. Germline CDR1 reads LGHNA; CDR2 reads YSLEER. With 1 base removed from V and 2 bases from J, the gap between germline ends came to 15 bases.

The V call is TRBV29-1, the J call TRBJ1-2; no reliable D call. From germline, CDR1 is SQVTM and CDR2 ANQGSEA. V dropped 5 bases and J dropped 2 bases, with 15 bases sitting between them. The length of the CDR3 is 14 residues. CDR3: CSVNPPNVNYGYTF. The CDR3 DNA is TGCAGCGTTAACCCACCGAACGTAAACTATGGCTACACCTTC.

V is TRBV20-1 and J is TRBJ1-2; D unresolved. The V gene's germline CDR1 is DFQATT and CDR2 SNEGSKA (reference sequence). The CDR3 totals 13 residues. Trimming removed 3 bases from V and 4 bases from J, with 12 bases in between. The CDR3 spells CSASSRLSYGYTF. CDR3 nucleotides: TGCAGTGCTAGTTCGCGGCTTTCCTATGGCTACACCTTC.

V gene TRBV10-3 combines with J gene TRBJ2-1, with a possible D match to TRBD1 (6 bases). Judging by the DNA end, TRBJ2-7 fits better; the J call may be wrong. Looked up from germline, CDR1 is ENHRY and CDR2 is SYGVKD. CDR3 length: 12 residues. The CDR3 is CAIRPGASEQYF. DNA for the CDR3: TGTGCCATCAGGCCAGGGGCCTCCGAGCAGTACTTC.

In regard to this clonotype: Its ends do not fully match the called genes, so a read error is possible. The chain couples TRBV15 to TRBJ1-4; TRBD1 matches 7 bases. CDR3 length: 15 residues. CDR1 is LNHNV and CDR2 is YYDKDF in the germline V gene (reference sequence). This chain's CDR3 is CATGRDRNRGEKLFF. Written as DNA, the CDR3 is TGTGCCACCGGCAGAGACCGTAACAGGGGAGAAAAACTGTTTTTT.